This is a list of T cell receptor beta chains from one sample in a study of vaccination effects on CD4 cells after COVID-19. Antigens of these TCRs are unknown. Measured with immunoSEQ multiplex PCR; TCRdb has only the in-frame clones, and not every one. Among some 41,000 clones, approximately 68% were seen once, and the ten largest hold approximately 15%. The specimen was CD4+ T cells from PBMCs cultured with HCoV-OC43 spike peptides, collected before COVID-19 vaccination. Every receptor here comes from a human donor who received a COVID-19 vaccine. The CDR3 runs from the conserved cysteine through the conserved F or W. The D gene is left open where the match is weak. Rows give clone size only sometimes, using once, few, many, or a class for an expanded clone.

TRBJ2-5 | NA | TRBV12-3/TRBV12-4 | NA | TGTGCCAGCAGTTCGAATAGTGTAGAGACCCAGTACTTC | CASSSNSVETQYF
TRBJ1-4 | NA | TRBV6-5 | TRBD1 | TGTGCCAGCAGTTACGAGGGCAGGGGGAACGAAAAACTGTTTTTT | CASSYEGRGNEKLFF
TRBJ1-2 | NA | TRBV24-1 | TRBD1 | TGTGCCACCAGTGAGACAGGGGCAACCTATGGCTACACCTTC | CATSETGATYGYTF
TRBJ1-2 | few | TRBV4-2 | NA | TGTGCCAGCAGCCAAGTGGCAGTAGGCTATGGCTACACCTTC | CASSQVAVGYGYTF
TRBJ1-2 | once | TRBV20-1 | NA | TGCAGTGCTACGGCAGGGTACGGCTACACCTTC | CSATAGYGYTF
TRBJ1-1 | NA | TRBV6-6 | NA | TGTGCCAGCAGGAAAGGGGAGAACACTGAAGCTTTCTTT | CASRKGENTEAFF
TRBJ2-5 | once | TRBV12-3/TRBV12-4 | NA | TGTGCCAGCAGTGCCACCCCATGGACCCAGTACTTC | CASSATPWTQYF
TRBJ2-7 | few | TRBV25-1 | NA | TGTGCCAGCAGTGAGACCGATAGCTCCTACGAGCAGTACTTC | CASSETDSSYEQYF
TRBJ1-1 | few | TRBV11-2 | NA | TGTGCCAGCAGCCCGGCAGCCAACACTGAAGCTTTCTTT | CASSPAANTEAFF
TRBJ1-1 | few | TRBV19 | NA | TGTGCCAGTAGGACCGGGACCTCGAACACTGAAGCTTTCTTT | CASRTGTSNTEAFF
TRBJ1-3 | NA | TRBV10-3 | TRBD1 | TGTGCCATCAGTGGACAAACCGAGACAGGGTCTGGAAACACCATATATTTT | CAISGQTETGSGNTIYF
TRBJ1-2 | NA | TRBV18 | TRBD1 | TGTGCCAGCTCACCACCAAGAGGGGGCGGCTATGGCTACACCTTC | CASSPPRGGGYGYTF
TRBJ2-5 | NA | TRBV6-1 | NA | TGTGCCAGCAGTGAATCCGCAGGGCGGTCAGAGACCCAGTACTTC | CASSESAGRSETQYF
TRBJ1-1 | NA | TRBV15 | NA | TGTGCCACCAGCAGAGATTCCGGACTGGGGGCTTTCTTT | CATSRDSGLGAFF
TRBJ1-1 | NA | TRBV9 | NA | TGTGCCAGCAGCGTCCCTGGGGGGGGGACTGAAGCTTTCTTT | CASSVPGGGTEAFF
TRBJ1-1 | NA | TRBV18 | NA | TGTGCCAGCTCAGAGGGGATGAACACTGAAGCTTTCTTT | CASSEGMNTEAFF
TRBJ2-7 | NA | TRBV5-8 | NA | TGTGCCAGCAGCTTAACACAGTACGAGCAGTACTTC | CASSLTQYEQYF
TRBJ2-3 | NA | TRBV12-5 | NA | TGTGCTAGTAAGAGTAGCACAGATACGCAGTATTTT | CASKSSTDTQYF
TRBJ1-5 | few | TRBV19 | NA | TGTGCCAGTAGTATAGGTAGGACAGCTTATAGCAATCAGCCCCAGCATTTT | CASSIGRTAYSNQPQHF
TRBJ2-6 | NA | TRBV6-1 | TRBD1 | TGTGCCAGCAGTGAGGGGACAGGGGGCTCTGGGGCCAACGTCCTGACTTTC | CASSEGTGGSGANVLTF
TRBJ1-2 | NA | TRBV19 | NA | TGTGCCAGTAGGAGACAGGAGACTAACTATGGCTACACCTTC | CASRRQETNYGYTF
TRBJ2-7 | NA | TRBV3-1/TRBV3-2 | TRBD1 | TGTGCCAGCAGCCACACGGACAGGGGGCCCTACGAGCAGTACTTC | CASSHTDRGPYEQYF